The rows below give T cell receptor beta chains drawn from one sample of a study of type 1 and type 2 diabetes patients. TCRdb itself ran the multiplex PCR reads through MiXCR, one entry per CDR3 protein. This table has approximately 260,000 distinct CDR3 sequences, roughly 50% appearing once. The source material was peripheral blood mononuclear cells (PBMCs). These receptors all stem from a man between 18 and 29 years old with type 2 diabetes. CDR3s include the opening cysteine and the closing phenylalanine or tryptophan. D genes are given only for firm matches. Size is omitted from some rows. Given values are once, few, many or a class for expanded clones.

V,length,size,J,D,CDR3,DNA
TRBV20-1,16,NA,TRBJ2-1,TRBD2,CSAFSGRGVSYNEQFF,TGCAGTGCTTTTAGCGGGAGGGGGGTCTCCTACAATGAGCAGTTCTTC
TRBV24-1,14,NA,TRBJ1-2,NA,CATSQRGTGYGYTF,TGTGCCACCAGTCAGCGGGGCACCGGTTATGGCTACACCTTC
TRBV5-1,14,NA,TRBJ2-5,TRBD2,CASSAWGGAETQYF,TGCGCCAGCAGCGCCTGGGGGGGAGCGGAGACCCAGTACTTC
TRBV11-3,17,few,TRBJ1-6,NA,CASSHTFRDGDNSPLHF,TGTGCCAGCAGCCACACCTTCAGGGACGGCGATAATTCACCCCTCCACTTT
TRBV19,14,NA,TRBJ1-5,NA,CASSIARRGQPQHF,TGTGCCAGTAGTATAGCCAGGAGAGGGCAGCCCCAGCATTTT
TRBV10-1,13,NA,TRBJ1-2,NA,CASTWGPNYGYTF,TGCGCCAGTACGTGGGGGCCTAACTATGGCTACACCTTC
TRBV6-5,14,few,TRBJ2-7,TRBD2,CASSTGDYAYEQYF,TGTGCCAGCAGTACGGGGGACTACGCTTACGAGCAGTACTTC
TRBV7-6,15,NA,TRBJ2-7,NA,CASSLAPGSAYEQYF,TGTGCTAGCAGCTTAGCACCAGGATCAGCCTACGAGCAGTACTTC
TRBV30,14,NA,TRBJ1-1,NA,CAWSVPSANTEAFF,TGTGCCTGGAGTGTACCGTCAGCGAACACTGAAGCTTTCTTT
TRBV7-9,19,NA,TRBJ2-7,TRBD2,CASRPIGLAGSASSYEQYF,TGTGCCAGCAGACCGATCGGACTAGCGGGATCCGCGAGCTCCTACGAGCAGTACTTC
TRBV19,11,few,TRBJ2-1,NA,CASNTYNEQFF,TGTGCCAGTAACACCTACAATGAGCAGTTCTTC
TRBV6-6,14,NA,TRBJ1-2,NA,CASSEVSFRDGYTF,TGCGCCAGCAGTGAGGTGAGCTTTCGTGATGGCTACACCTTC
TRBV4-2,12,NA,TRBJ1-2,NA,CASSQGYGGYTF,TGTGCCAGCAGCCAAGGCTATGGGGGCTACACCTTC
TRBV2,12,few,TRBJ2-2,NA,CASSGGAGELFF,TGTGCCAGCAGTGGGGGTGCCGGGGAGCTGTTTTTT
TRBV11-2,14,few,TRBJ2-5,TRBD1,CASTIPGQKETQYF,TGTGCCAGCACCATCCCGGGACAGAAAGAGACCCAGTACTTC
TRBV7-8,12,NA,TRBJ2-2,NA,CASSLENGELFF,TGTGCCAGCAGCTTGGAAAACGGGGAGCTGTTTTTT
TRBV6-5,14,few,TRBJ2-1,TRBD1,CASSHNTGQGEQFF,TGTGCCAGCAGCCACAACACGGGACAGGGTGAGCAGTTCTTC
TRBV15,16,NA,TRBJ2-3,TRBD2,CATSMRLAGASDTQYF,TGCGCCACCAGCATGAGGCTAGCGGGAGCTTCAGATACGCAGTATTTT
TRBV5-1,13,NA,TRBJ1-5,NA,CASSFEVGQPQHF,TGCGCCAGCAGCTTTGAAGTTGGCCAGCCCCAGCATTTT
TRBV19,15,NA,TRBJ1-5,NA,CASSMTDYSNQPQHF,TGTGCCAGTAGTATGACAGATTATAGCAATCAGCCCCAGCATTTT
TRBV4-3,14,few,TRBJ1-4,NA,CASSQGQNNEKLFF,TGCGCCAGCAGCCAAGGACAAAATAATGAAAAACTGTTTTTT
TRBV20-1,14,few,TRBJ2-2,TRBD2,CSVFSGRNTGELFF,TGCAGTGTTTTTAGCGGGAGAAACACCGGGGAGCTGTTTTTT
TRBV7-2,12,NA,TRBJ1-1,NA,CASGRSSTEAFF,TGTGCCAGCGGCCGCTCGAGCACTGAAGCTTTCTTT
TRBV20-1,15,NA,TRBJ1-2,TRBD1,CSAGGRGGWNYGYTF,TGCAGTGCCGGTGGAAGAGGGGGCTGGAACTATGGCTACACCTTC
TRBV7-9,14,NA,TRBJ2-7,NA,CASSSFGTGSEQYF,TGTGCCAGCAGCTCCTTTGGGACGGGGAGCGAGCAGTACTTC
TRBV19,14,NA,TRBJ1-2,NA,CASSIGDSVYGYTF,TGTGCCAGTAGTATCGGGGACTCCGTCTATGGCTACACCTTC
TRBV25-1,10,few,TRBJ2-7,NA,CATFSNEQYF,TGTGCCACGTTTAGTAACGAGCAGTACTTC
TRBV4-2,15,NA,TRBJ2-3,TRBD2,CASSQAGGLTDTQYF,TGTGCCAGCAGCCAAGCGGGGGGTCTGACAGATACGCAGTATTTT
TRBV19,14,few,TRBJ1-5,NA,CASSITLSNQPQHF,TGTGCCAGTAGTATAACACTTAGCAATCAGCCCCAGCATTTT
TRBV10-2,13,many,TRBJ2-5,TRBD2,CASSGGAGETQYF,TGCGCCAGCAGCGGGGGGGCCGGGGAGACCCAGTACTTC
TRBV6-2/TRBV6-3,17,NA,TRBJ1-6,NA,CASKIQGTTSYNSPLHF,TGTGCCAGCAAGATACAGGGCACAACCTCCTATAATTCACCCCTCCACTTT
TRBV28,10,NA,TRBJ1-1,NA,CASRRTEAFF,TGTGCCAGCAGACGAACTGAAGCTTTCTTT
TRBV19,16,once,TRBJ2-5,TRBD1,CASSTMTGNLQETQCF,TGTGCCAGTAGTACCATGACAGGGAACCTACAAGAGACCCAGTGCTTC
TRBV4-1,14,NA,TRBJ2-3,TRBD2,CASSLAGAGDTQYF,TGCGCCAGCAGCCTGGCGGGAGCAGGGGATACGCAGTATTTT
TRBV19,11,NA,TRBJ1-3,NA,CASSDGNTIYF,TGTGCCAGTAGTGATGGAAACACCATATATTTT
TRBV12-3/TRBV12-4,14,few,TRBJ1-6,NA,CASSTQGGGSPLHF,TGTGCCAGCAGCACACAGGGAGGTGGTTCACCCCTCCACTTT
TRBV9,15,few,TRBJ1-1,NA,CASSVDGRANTEAFF,TGTGCCAGCAGCGTGGATGGGAGGGCTAACACTGAAGCTTTCTTT
TRBV12-5,13,few,TRBJ1-1,NA,CASGLTRNTEAFF,TGTGCTAGTGGTTTAACACGGAACACTGAAGCTTTCTTT